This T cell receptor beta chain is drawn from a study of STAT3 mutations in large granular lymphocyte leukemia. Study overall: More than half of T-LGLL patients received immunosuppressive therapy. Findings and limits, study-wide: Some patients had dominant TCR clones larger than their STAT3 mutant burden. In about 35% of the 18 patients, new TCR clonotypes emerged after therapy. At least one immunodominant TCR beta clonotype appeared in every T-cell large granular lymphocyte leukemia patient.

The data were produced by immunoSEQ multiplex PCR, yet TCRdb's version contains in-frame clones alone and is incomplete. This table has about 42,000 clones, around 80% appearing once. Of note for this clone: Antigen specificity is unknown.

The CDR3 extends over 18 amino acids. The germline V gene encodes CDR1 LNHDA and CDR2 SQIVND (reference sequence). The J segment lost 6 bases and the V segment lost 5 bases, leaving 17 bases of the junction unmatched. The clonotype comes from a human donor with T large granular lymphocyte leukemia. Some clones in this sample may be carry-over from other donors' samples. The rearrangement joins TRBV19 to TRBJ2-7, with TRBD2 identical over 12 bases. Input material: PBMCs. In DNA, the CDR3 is TGTGCCAGTAGTCGAAGACTAGCGGGGGCGGGGGTTCCGTCCGAGCAGTACTTC. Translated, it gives CASSRRLAGAGVPSEQYF. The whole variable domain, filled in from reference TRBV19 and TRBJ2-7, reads DGGITQSPKYLFRKEGQNVTLSCEQNLNHDAMYWYRQDPGQGLRLIYYSQIVNDFQKGDIAEGYSVSREKKESFPLTVTSAQKNPTAFYLCASSRRLAGAGVPSEQYFGPGTRLTVT.